A single sample is the source of the 27 T cell receptor beta chains below, sequenced in a study of PD-L1 blockade in urothelial cancer. The assay was immunoSEQ multiplex PCR, and TCRdb's table has in-frame clones only and misses some. In the table there are more than 95,000 clones, roughly 82% of which are singletons. Regarding time point: peripheral blood 6 weeks after treatment start. The sample consisted of PBMCs, taken around atezolizumab (anti-PD-L1) treatment. These receptors came from a man aged 45-60 years with urothelial cancer.

The CDR3 protein is CASSLGLAGNTGELFF. Written as DNA, the CDR3 is TGTGCCAGCAGCTTAGGGCTAGCGGGAAACACCGGGGAGCTGTTTTTT. The rearrangement links TRBV7-2 to TRBJ2-2, with 9 bases that match TRBD2. The CDR3 length is 16 residues. V lost 1 base, J lost 2 bases, and 2 bases stayed unmatched. The germline V gene has CDR1 SGHTA and CDR2 FQGNSA.

V is TRBV5-4 and J is TRBJ2-1; a possible D gene is TRBD1 (5 bases). The V end was cut by 2 bases, the J end by 10 bases, with 16 bases between. Germline V lookup: CDR1 SGHNT, CDR2 YYREEE (reference sequence). The CDR3 is 14 residues long. The CDR3 region is CASSFARGGLEQFF. DNA for the CDR3: TGTGCCAGCAGCTTCGCTAGGGGTGGTTTAGAGCAGTTCTTC.

The CDR3 coding sequence is TGCGCCAGCAGCTTGGGTCGGGCAGAGGGGGTGGGTACTGAAGCTTTCTTT. Its protein product is CASSLGRAEGVGTEAFF. V gene TRBV5-1 combines with J gene TRBJ1-1, with a tentative D call TRBD1 (6 bases). The CDR3 extends over 17 amino acids. The V gene lost 0 bases and the J gene lost 5 bases, with 20 bases spanning the gap. CDR1 and CDR2 from the germline V gene are SGHRS and YFSETQ.

V gene TRBV19 combines with J gene TRBJ2-3; D unresolved. This CDR3 spans 14 amino acids. V lost 6 bases, J lost 0 bases, and 10 bases lay in between. Germline lookup yields CDR1 LNHDA and CDR2 SQIVND (reference sequence). CDR3: CASSRWASTDTQYF. The CDR3 coding sequence is TGTGCCAGTAGCAGATGGGCTAGCACAGATACGCAGTATTTT.

This clone was detected once. The V and J genes are TRBV25-1 and TRBJ2-1, with 15 bases lining up with TRBD2. J was trimmed by 5 bases and V by 6 bases; bases with no gene match: 8. Germline V CDR1 and CDR2: MGHDK, SYGVNS. The CDR3 runs to 17 residues. The CDR3 sequence: CASSRGLAGGENNEQFF. Here the CDR3 DNA reads TGTGCCAGCAGCCGAGGACTAGCGGGAGGGGAAAACAATGAGCAGTTCTTC.

J is TRBJ1-1 and V is TRBV19; D is uncertain. This CDR3 is 14 amino acids long. Trimming pared 3 bases from V and 1 base from J, leaving 9 bases between. CDR1 and CDR2 from the germline V gene are LNHDA and SQIVND (reference sequence). The CDR3 loop is CASSMRRENTEAFF. The CDR3 bases are TGTGCCAGTAGTATGAGGCGGGAGAACACTGAAGCTTTCTTT.

This clone has only one observation. V is TRBV19 and J is TRBJ2-5; tentative D call: TRBD1 (5 bases). The ends were cut back, 5 bases at V and 7 bases at J, with 14 bases in the middle. This CDR3 has 13 residues. CDR1 and CDR2 (germline): LNHDA, SQIVND (reference sequence). CDR3 nucleotide sequence: TGTGCCAGTAGTGCAGGGTTTCTAGGGACCCAGTACTTC. Its protein product is CASSAGFLGTQYF.

The chain carries TRBV7-8 and TRBJ2-5; D remains ambiguous. The CDR3 is made up of 13 amino acids. The V end lost 3 bases, the J end lost 1 base, and 6 bases lay between the germline ends. Per the germline V gene, CDR1 is SGHVS and CDR2 is FQNEAQ. For the CDR3, the DNA is TGTGCCAGCAGCTTTGGCAGCCAAGAGACCCAGTACTTC. Translated, it gives CASSFGSQETQYF. Together with reference TRBV7-8 and TRBJ2-5, the CDR3 gives the full variable domain: GAGVSQSPRYKVAKRGQDVALRCDPISGHVSLFWYQQALGQGPEFLTYFQNEAQLDKSGLPSDRFFAERPEGSVSTLKIQRTQQEDSAVYLCASSFGSQETQYFGPGTRLLVL.

This clone was counted only a few times. The J gene is TRBJ1-1, the V gene TRBV7-9; TRBD1 is a possible D gene (6 bases). The CDR3 contains 12 residues. CDR1 SEHNR and CDR2 FQNEAQ come from the germline V gene (reference sequence). V was shortened by 7 bases and J by 4 bases, with 10 bases between the two germline ends. The CDR3 region is CASIRGSTEAFF. The CDR3 DNA follows: TGTGCCAGCATCAGGGGCAGCACTGAAGCTTTCTTT.

The genes are TRBV19 and TRBJ2-1, with 8 bases identical to TRBD2. There are 17 residues in the CDR3. Germline lookup yields CDR1 LNHDA and CDR2 SQIVND (reference sequence). V lost 5 bases and J lost 5; bases outside the gene matches: 14. CDR3 loop: CASSVRLALGSNNEQFF. The DNA for the CDR3 is TGTGCCAGTAGTGTCAGACTAGCGTTGGGGTCCAACAATGAGCAGTTCTTC. Full variable domain (outside the CDR3, taken from reference TRBV19 and TRBJ2-1): DGGITQSPKYLFRKEGQNVTLSCEQNLNHDAMYWYRQDPGQGLRLIYYSQIVNDFQKGDIAEGYSVSREKKESFPLTVTSAQKNPTAFYLCASSVRLALGSNNEQFFGPGTRLTVL.

The genes are TRBV28 and TRBJ2-7; a possible D gene is TRBD1 (5 bases). The germline CDR1 and CDR2 sequences are MDHEN and SYDVKM. With 5 bases removed from V and 1 base from J, the gap between germline ends came to 21 bases. This CDR3 spans 17 amino acids. The CDR3 loop reads CASSTGPGFYSSYEQYF. CDR3 sequence (DNA): TGTGCCAGCAGTACAGGACCCGGATTTTACTCATCCTACGAGCAGTACTTC.

The J gene is TRBJ2-4, the V gene TRBV28; the match to TRBD2 covers 10 bases. The CDR3 totals 16 residues. J gave up 2 bases and V 5 bases, and 6 bases lay outside the gene matches. Germline assignment: CDR1 MDHEN and CDR2 SYDVKM. The CDR3 loop reads CASSLSGRGTKNIQYF. The CDR3 nucleotides are TGTGCCAGCAGTCTCAGCGGGAGGGGGACCAAAAACATTCAGTACTTC.

The rearrangement uses TRBV5-1 and TRBJ1-1; TRBD1 matches at 8 bases. There are 14 residues in the CDR3. Germline V gene sequence: CDR1 SGHRS, CDR2 YFSETQ. After removal of 4 bases from V and 6 bases from J, the junction contained 8 bases not matched to a gene. The CDR3 DNA is TGCGCCAGCAGCACTGGACAGGGTTCAGCTGAAGCTTTCTTT. Protein: CASSTGQGSAEAFF.

The rearrangement links TRBV6-5 to TRBJ1-1; D uncertain. The CDR3 consists of 13 residues. Trimming took 6 bases from V and 1 from J, leaving 9 bases between them. Germline CDR1 reads MNHEY; CDR2 reads SVGAGI. The CDR3 loop is CASSLYGNTEAFF. In DNA, the CDR3 is TGTGCCAGCAGCCTTTACGGGAACACTGAAGCTTTCTTT.

The chain is built from TRBV5-1 and TRBJ1-2; a weak D match, TRBD1 (5 bases). V was cut by 0 bases and J by 8 bases, with 11 bases left in between. CDR3 length: 13 residues. The germline V gene encodes CDR1 SGHRS and CDR2 YFSETQ. The CDR3 loop reads CASSLGQNKGYTF. CDR3 nucleotides: TGCGCCAGCAGCTTGGGACAGAATAAGGGCTACACCTTC. Using reference TRBV5-1 and TRBJ1-2 for the parts outside the CDR3, the full variable domain is KAGVTQTPRYLIKTRGQQVTLSCSPISGHRSVSWYQQTPGQGLQFLFEYFSETQRNKGNFPGRFSGRQFSNSRSEMNVSTLELGDSALYLCASSLGQNKGYTFGSGTRLTVV.

This clone was seen once. The chain joins TRBV28 to TRBJ1-5; tentatively, D is TRBD1 (5 bases). The CDR3 loop spans 15 amino acids. Germline CDR1 is MDHEN and CDR2 is SYDVKM. V lost 4 bases to trimming and J lost 9 bases, with 19 bases between them. CDR3 nucleotide sequence: TGTGCCAGCAGTTCAGTACTCCAGGGTCTAGGGCCCCAGCATTTT. Amino acid sequence: CASSSVLQGLGPQHF.

The chain links TRBV16 to TRBJ1-2, with D possibly TRBD1 on 6 matching bases. Germline V CDR1 and CDR2: KGHSY, FQNENV. The length of the CDR3 is 16 residues. Trimming cost V 0 bases and J 4 bases, with 15 bases left between them. In nucleotides, the CDR3 is TGTGCCAGCAGCCAATCCAGAGGGGGGGCCGGCTATGGCTACACCTTC. Encoded protein: CASSQSRGGAGYGYTF.

This rearrangement joins TRBV5-6 to TRBJ2-1; D call uncertain. V lost 4 bases, J lost 9 bases, and 14 bases lay in between. The CDR3 spans 13 residues. In germline, CDR1 is SGHDT, CDR2 YYEEEE. The CDR3 DNA sequence: TGTGCCAGCAGCGTGACTCCCCAGCGTGAGCAGTTCTTC. As protein: CASSVTPQREQFF.

This rearrangement joins TRBV5-8 to TRBJ1-1; D may be TRBD1 (5 bases). The CDR3 has 15 amino acids. The germline CDR1 and CDR2 sequences are SGHTS and YDEGEE. Trimming shortened V by 3 bases and J by 4 bases, and 16 bases separated the two germline ends. The CDR3 DNA reads as TGTGCCAGCAGCTCCGATTTGGGGCGGCCCACTGAAGCTTTCTTT. Translation gives CASSSDLGRPTEAFF. The full variable domain, with the rest looked up from reference TRBV5-8 and TRBJ1-1, is EAGVTQSPTHLIKTRGQQATLRCSPISGHTSVYWYQQALGLGLQFLLWYDEGEERNRGNFPPRFSGRQFPNYSSELNVNALELEDSALYLCASSSDLGRPTEAFFGQGTRLTVV.

DNA for the CDR3: TGTGCCAGCAGCTTAGTGGCGGGAGGGACGTACAATGAGCAGTTCTTC. Its protein is CASSLVAGGTYNEQFF. This chain joins TRBV11-2 and TRBJ2-1, with 9 bases fitting TRBD2. V was clipped by 1 base and J by 4 bases; unmatched bases: 5. The CDR3 runs to 16 residues. Germline CDR1 and CDR2: SGHAT and FQNNGV.

The chain couples TRBV5-1 to TRBJ2-5, with 8 bases identical to TRBD2. The end of the DNA is better explained by TRBJ2-7, so the J call may be wrong. Germline CDR1 reads SGHRS; CDR2 reads YFSETQ. The length of the CDR3 is 17 residues. CDR3 DNA: TGCGCCAGCAGCTTGTTGGCTAGCGGGTCAGGTTCCTACGAGCAGTACTTC. This encodes CASSLLASGSGSYEQYF.

The chain uses TRBV5-4 and TRBJ2-5; D might be TRBD1 (6 bases). Germline CDR1 and CDR2: SGHNT and YYREEE (reference sequence). V shed 4 bases and J shed 5 bases, with 12 bases lying between them. The CDR3 totals 13 residues. The DNA of the CDR3 is TGTGCCAGCAGCCCCAGGGGAAGGGAGACCCAGTACTTC. Residues: CASSPRGRETQYF.

The rearrangement joins TRBV28 to TRBJ2-1, with 8 bases fitting TRBD2. The germline V gene has CDR1 MDHEN and CDR2 SYDVKM. The V gene end was trimmed by 5 bases and the J gene end by 6 bases; junction bases not matched to a gene: 12. This CDR3 is built from 16 residues. This chain's CDR3 is CASSTKVAGRFNEQFF. Here the CDR3 DNA reads TGTGCCAGCAGTACCAAGGTAGCGGGAAGGTTCAATGAGCAGTTCTTC.

The chain carries TRBV5-6 and TRBJ1-4, with D uncertain. This CDR3 has 14 amino acids. V was shortened by 0 bases and J by 6 bases, with 9 bases between the two germline ends. CDR1 is SGHDT, CDR2 YYEEEE, per germline. The CDR3 here is CASSLDGGDEKLFF. The DNA for the CDR3 is TGTGCCAGCAGCTTGGATGGCGGGGATGAAAAACTGTTTTTT.

This chain joins TRBV5-4 and TRBJ2-5, with TRBD2 matching over 12 bases. The V gene's germline CDR1 is SGHNT and CDR2 YYREEE (reference sequence). The CDR3 is 15 amino acids. With V trimmed by 4 bases and J by 5 bases, 6 bases remained unmatched. CDR3: CASSRGLAGGETQYF. For the CDR3, the DNA is TGTGCCAGCAGCAGGGGACTAGCGGGTGGTGAGACCCAGTACTTC.

This clone was counted once. This rearrangement joins TRBV4-2 to TRBJ1-2; D is undetermined. Germline-derived CDR1 and CDR2 are LGHNA and YNFKEQ. This CDR3 spans 17 amino acids. Trimming cost V 3 bases and J 3 bases, with 20 bases left between them. Written as DNA, the CDR3 is TGTGCCAGCAGCCAGTCCCTAGGCGGGGTTCCCGACTATGGCTACACCTTC. It specifies CASSQSLGGVPDYGYTF.

The chain recombines TRBV10-2 with TRBJ2-5; a possible D gene is TRBD2 (5 bases). The germline CDR1 and CDR2 sequences are WSHSY and SAAADI. Trimming shortened V by 4 bases and J by 2 bases, and 8 bases separated the two germline ends. The CDR3 is 13 amino acids. CDR3 coding DNA: TGCGCCAGCAGTGGGCTAGCTCAAGAGACCCAGTACTTC. Protein: CASSGLAQETQYF.